This TCR beta chain is from a study of identical twins. Study-wide results and limits: The abundant beta clonotypes from cord blood had fewer insertions, and memory repertoires had none of this. The study found that models underestimated out-of-frame TCR alpha sharing in monozygotic twins.

The junction had 11 bases not matched to a gene; V was cut back by 4 bases and J by 5 bases. The CDR3 extends over 16 amino acids. Germline V gene lookup returns CDR1 SGHRS and CDR2 YFSETQ. Many counts were recorded for this clonotype. The antigen is not known. With template switching, a universal primer site was added, and the cDNA carried unique molecular identifiers. TCRdb re-called the 5' RACE reads through MiXCR, storing one row per CDR3 protein. The sample shows roughly 710,000 distinct CDR3 sequences, roughly 6.2% of them seen only once. The chain is built from TRBV5-1 and TRBJ2-1; 8 bases are shared with TRBD2. Input material: naive T cells sorted from blood. This clonotype originated in a man younger than 30 in good health. The CDR3 coding sequence is TGCGCCAGCAGCCCACGAGTAGCGGGGCTCCACAATGAGCAGTTCTTC. It codes for CASSPRVAGLHNEQFF. The full variable domain, its missing parts supplied by reference TRBV5-1 and TRBJ2-1, is KAGVTQTPRYLIKTRGQQVTLSCSPISGHRSVSWYQQTPGQGLQFLFEYFSETQRNKGNFPGRFSGRQFSNSRSEMNVSTLELGDSALYLCASSPRVAGLHNEQFFGPGTRLTVL.